The entry below gives a single TCR beta chain sequence along with its context. The sample comes from a study of blood T cell repertoires in COVID-19. Study background: The origin of the acute and convalescent COVID-19 samples was the United States, Italy and Spain. T cells, B-cell-depleted T cells, or PBMCs supplied cDNA or gDNA.

Original processing methods: Amplification with reference gene primers provided the estimates of nucleated cell counts. Only in-frame clones appear in the TCRdb table, and some are missing; sequencing was by immunoSEQ multiplex PCR. V, J and clone size derive from that table, while D and trimming were established from the DNA sequence. Altogether 200,000 to 250,000 clones are present, around 84% being singletons, with the ten largest covering around a sixth. The CDR3 is 15 residues long. Germline V CDR1 and CDR2: SGHNT, YYREEE (reference sequence). After removal of 5 bases from V and 10 bases from J, the junction contained 11 bases not matched to a gene.

The chain combines TRBV5-4 with TRBJ2-1; 11 nucleotides agree with TRBD2. The sequence derives from an elderly woman with active or convalescent COVID-19. The sequenced sample consisted of peripheral blood. Written as DNA, the CDR3 is TGTGCCAGCAGGGCTGGGACTAGCGGTGGGTGGGAGCAGTTCTTC. Translating it yields CASRAGTSGGWEQFF.